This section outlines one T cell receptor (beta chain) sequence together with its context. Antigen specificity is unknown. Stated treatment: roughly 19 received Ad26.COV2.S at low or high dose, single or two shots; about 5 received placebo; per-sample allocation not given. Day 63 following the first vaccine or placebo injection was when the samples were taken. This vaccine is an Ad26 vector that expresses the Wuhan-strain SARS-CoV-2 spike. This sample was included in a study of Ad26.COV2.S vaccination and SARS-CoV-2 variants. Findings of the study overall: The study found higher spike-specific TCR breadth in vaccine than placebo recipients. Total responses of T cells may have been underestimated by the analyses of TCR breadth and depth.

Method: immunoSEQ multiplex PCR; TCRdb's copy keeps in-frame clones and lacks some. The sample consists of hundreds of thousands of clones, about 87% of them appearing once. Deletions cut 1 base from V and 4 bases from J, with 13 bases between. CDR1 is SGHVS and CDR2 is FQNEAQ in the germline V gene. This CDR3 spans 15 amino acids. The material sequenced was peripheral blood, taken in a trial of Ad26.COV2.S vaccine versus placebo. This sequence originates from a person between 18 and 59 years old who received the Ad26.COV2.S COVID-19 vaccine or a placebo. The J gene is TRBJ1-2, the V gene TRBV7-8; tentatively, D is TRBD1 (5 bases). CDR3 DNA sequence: TGTGCCAGCAGCTTAGTCGCAGGGACTGGCTATGGCTACACCTTC. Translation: CASSLVAGTGYGYTF.